This TCR beta chain was obtained from a study of blood T cells in healthy people across ages. Germline CDR1 reads LGHNA; CDR2 reads YSLEER. The V end lost 1 base, the J end lost 5 bases, and 15 bases lay between the germline ends. CDR3 length: 16 residues. With a J-beta primer mix and a sample-barcoded 5' primer, a second PCR ran about 6 to 11 cycles. TCRdb re-analysed the 5' RACE reads in MiXCR, keeping a single row per CDR3 protein. The sample yields hundreds of thousands of distinct CDR3 sequences, around half seen once. Isolated per sample were at least 6 million PBMCs. The receptor's source is a woman aged 60 to 75 in good health. The sequencing sample was made of blood. V gene TRBV4-3 combines with J gene TRBJ2-1; perhaps TRBD2 as D (7 bases). CDR3 DNA sequence: TGCGCCAGCAGCCAAGGGGCGGGGGCAATTCACAATGAGCAGTTCTTC. Translation gives CASSQGAGAIHNEQFF.